The present T cell receptor (beta chain) was sequenced within a study of blood T cell repertoires in COVID-19. Study-level background: COVID-19 samples from acute and convalescent phases originated in the United States, Italy and Spain. T cells, B-cell-depleted T cells, or PBMCs supplied cDNA or gDNA.

The CDR3 sequence is 15 residues long. Per germline, CDR1 MNHEY and CDR2 SVGEGT. The J segment lost 0 bases and the V segment lost 5 bases, leaving 3 bases of the junction unmatched. In the authors' workflow: How many nucleated cells were present was estimated from reference gene primer amplification. TCRdb's copy holds only in-frame clones and misses some; the assay was immunoSEQ multiplex PCR. V and J calls and clone size are copied from that table; D and trimming were computed from the DNA. The sample consists of roughly 200,000 clones, approximately 85% of them appearing once. The sequenced sample consisted of peripheral blood. J is TRBJ1-5 and V is TRBV6-2 or TRBV6-3; 8 bases align to TRBD1. The receptor was isolated from a human donor with active or convalescent COVID-19. The donor label of this sample is uncertain. CDR3 bases: TGTGCCAGCAGTCACAGGGGGACTAGCAATCAGCCCCAGCATTTT. Translating it yields CASSHRGTSNQPQHF.